The rows below give T cell receptor beta chains drawn from one sample of a study of sequential checkpoint blockade in melanoma. Libraries were prepared by immunoSEQ multiplex PCR; TCRdb keeps only in-frame clonotypes and omits some of them. The sample has about 19,000 clones, 65% to 75% seen once. The sequences come from tumor tissue (inferred from file names), collected from a patient given nivolumab and ipilimumab in sequence. The origin of the receptors is a human donor with melanoma. The CDR3 runs from the conserved cysteine through the conserved F or W.

v_gene: TRBV6-8; CDR3aa: CASSRDSSMGDIQYF
v_gene: TRBV23-1; CDR3aa: CASSQKEGGSNQPQHF
v_gene: TRBV9; CDR3aa: CASSSLVISERFF
v_gene: TRBV6-7; CDR3aa: CASSYPRAVGSQPQHF
v_gene: TRBV18; CDR3aa: CASSGLGNNEQFF
v_gene: TRBV7-5; CDR3aa: CASSVNVRADTQYF
v_gene: TRBV9; CDR3aa: CASSWGMNTEAFF
v_gene: TRBV18; CDR3aa: CASSQGVGTEAFF
v_gene: TRBV30; CDR3aa: CAWTPGRTEAFF
v_gene: TRBV2; CDR3aa: CASSDSTGVDNSPLHF
v_gene: TRBV9; CDR3aa: CASSAGLAVPGELFF
v_gene: TRBV11-3; CDR3aa: CASSLGDSRYTGELFF
v_gene: TRBV7-1; CDR3aa: CASSLGWGGRQPQHF
v_gene: TRBV9; CDR3aa: CASSVGGANNEQFF
v_gene: TRBV30; CDR3aa: CAWNRDRGHSPLHF
v_gene: TRBV2; CDR3aa: CASSVMRQGDEQYF
v_gene: TRBV11-1; CDR3aa: CASSLARRPTSEQFF
v_gene: TRBV27; CDR3aa: CASSLSGDRVLQPQHF
v_gene: TRBV10-2; CDR3aa: CAIGEGANNSPLHF
v_gene: TRBV14; CDR3aa: CASSQGGVAQHF
v_gene: TRBV14; CDR3aa: CASSQDRGQGSGANVLTF
v_gene: TRBV30; CDR3aa: CAWSEGQPYEQYF
v_gene: TRBV19; CDR3aa: CASSMKAYSYEQYF
v_gene: TRBV29-1; CDR3aa: CSVRSLGVVGEQYF
v_gene: TRBV5-1; CDR3aa: CASSLSFRRDTQYF
v_gene: TRBV8-2; CDR3aa: CASSLSTGGGEQYF
v_gene: TRBV10-3; CDR3aa: CAISEGGLSGNTIYF
v_gene: TRBV11-3; CDR3aa: CASSPRTGEGNTIYF
v_gene: TRBV11-3; CDR3aa: CASSPGGGRGNTEAFF
v_gene: TRBV12-1; CDR3aa: CASSQEGWRTSEDTGELFF
v_gene: TRBV12-5; CDR3aa: CATRRGNSNQPQHF
v_gene: TRBV5-1; CDR3aa: CASSPGTLAGREQFF
v_gene: TRBV18; CDR3aa: CASSPPGDIGGYTF
v_gene: TRBV7-6; CDR3aa: CASSLITVNEKLFF
v_gene: TRBV28; CDR3aa: CASSLSRERAFF
v_gene: TRBV7-5; CDR3aa: CASSFLGTSGINEQFF
v_gene: TRBV6-8; CDR3aa: CASRRTSGSTGTDTQYF
v_gene: TRBV11-1; CDR3aa: CASSLVPSGVNTGELFF
v_gene: TRBV7-6; CDR3aa: CASSPNSGGRGETQYF
v_gene: TRBV14; CDR3aa: CASSQDGVNEQFF
v_gene: TRBV11-3; CDR3aa: CASSLGASYNEQFF
v_gene: TRBV6-7; CDR3aa: CASTRSGRSPLHF
v_gene: TRBV29-1; CDR3aa: CSVLGGSGANVLTF
v_gene: TRBV5-1; CDR3aa: CASSLDQAGWDEQYF
v_gene: TRBV18; CDR3aa: CASSPDGGGDEKLFF
v_gene: TRBV9; CDR3aa: CASSVEGAGELFF
v_gene: TRBV30; CDR3aa: CAWSEGSNQPQHF
v_gene: TRBV29-1; CDR3aa: CSVQGLRYTEAFF
v_gene: TRBV9; CDR3aa: CASSVAINTEAFF
v_gene: TRBV18; CDR3aa: CASSPPSGPYEQYF
v_gene: TRBV6-8; CDR3aa: CASSLLGWDEQFF
v_gene: TRBV7-4; CDR3aa: CASRGWQQETQYF
v_gene: TRBV30; CDR3aa: CAWTLGQYEQYF
v_gene: TRBV14; CDR3aa: CASSDPPGTLNTGELFF
v_gene: TRBV5-2; CDR3aa: CASSRDRGETQYF